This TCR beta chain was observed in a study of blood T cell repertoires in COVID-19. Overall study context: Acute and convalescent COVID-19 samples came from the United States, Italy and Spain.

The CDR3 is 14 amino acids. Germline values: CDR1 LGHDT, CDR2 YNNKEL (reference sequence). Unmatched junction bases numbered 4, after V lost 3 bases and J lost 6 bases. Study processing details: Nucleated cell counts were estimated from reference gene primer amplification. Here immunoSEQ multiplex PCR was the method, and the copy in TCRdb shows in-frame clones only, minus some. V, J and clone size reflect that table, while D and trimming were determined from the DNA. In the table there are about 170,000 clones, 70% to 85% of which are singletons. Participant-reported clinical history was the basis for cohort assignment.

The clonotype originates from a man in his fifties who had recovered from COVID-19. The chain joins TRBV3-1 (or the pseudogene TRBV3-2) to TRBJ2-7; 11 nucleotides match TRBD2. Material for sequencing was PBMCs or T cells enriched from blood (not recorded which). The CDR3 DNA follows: TGTGCCAGCAGCCAGGTAGCGGGGGGGCTCGAGCAGTACTTC. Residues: CASSQVAGGLEQYF.